This T cell receptor beta chain was recovered during a study of blood T cell repertoires in COVID-19. This CDR3 is 17 amino acids long. CDR1 is LGHDT, CDR2 YNNKEL, per germline (reference sequence). Trimming took off 5 bases at V and 3 bases at J, with 23 bases between the two ends. The assay was immunoSEQ multiplex PCR, and TCRdb's table has in-frame clones only and misses some. The sample lists some 240,000 clones; 80% to 85% were seen once. The specimen was peripheral blood. The source of this sequence is a woman aged 60 to 75 with active or convalescent COVID-19. The chain links TRBV3-1 (or the pseudogene TRBV3-2) to TRBJ2-7; perhaps TRBD1 as D (6 bases). The CDR3 DNA follows: TGTGCCAGCAGCTCCCGCCGTTTCGACAGGACCCGCTACGAGCAGTACTTC. It yields the protein CASSSRRFDRTRYEQYF.